The 17 T cell receptor beta chains presented below share a single source sample, sequenced in a study of blood T cell repertoires in COVID-19. The protocol was immunoSEQ multiplex PCR, while the TCRdb copy is restricted to in-frame clones and leaves out a portion. The sample lists 360,000 or so clones, about nine tenths seen once, with 1% in the top ten. Sequencing was carried out using PBMCs or T cells enriched from blood (not recorded which). The receptors were sampled from a woman in her 30s who had been exposed to COVID-19.

Concerning this clone itself: One end of the junction does not line up with germline, which may come from a read error. V and J are TRBV3-1 (or the pseudogene TRBV3-2) and TRBJ1-2, with D unclear. The CDR3 covers 14 residues. Germline lookup yields CDR1 LGHDT and CDR2 YNNKEL (reference sequence). As DNA, the CDR3 is TGTGCCAGCAGCCAAGTCCGGGGATCCTATGACTACACCTTC. Translation gives CASSQVRGSYDYTF.

V and J are TRBV5-1 and TRBJ2-2, with 7 bases matching TRBD2. Unmatched junction bases numbered 5, after V lost 4 bases and J lost 8 bases. Germline loops: CDR1 SGHRS, CDR2 YFSETQ. The CDR3 totals 13 residues. CDR3 DNA: TGCGCCAGCAGCCCTCTAGCGGAGGGGGAGCTGTTTTTT. Protein: CASSPLAEGELFF.

V is TRBV27 and J is TRBJ2-2, with a weak D call TRBD2 (5 bases). The V end lost 3 bases, the J end lost 4 bases, and 9 bases lay between the germline ends. CDR3 length: 14 residues. Germline CDR1 MNHEY, CDR2 SMNVEV (reference sequence). CDR3 DNA: TGTGCCAGCAGTTTCTTGGCGGGCACCGGGGAGCTGTTTTTT. Protein: CASSFLAGTGELFF.

The chain couples TRBV29-1 to TRBJ1-2, with no clear D. The CDR3 runs 15 residues. The V gene's germline CDR1 is SQVTM and CDR2 ANQGSEA. V lost 0 bases to trimming and J lost 2 bases, with 13 bases between them. In nucleotides, the CDR3 is TGCAGCGTTGAAGATGCCCAGGATATGAACTATGGCTACACCTTC. Translating gives CSVEDAQDMNYGYTF.

The genes are TRBV14 and TRBJ2-7, with D hard to call. The CDR3 runs to 15 residues. Trimming shortened V by 4 bases and J by 3 bases, and 16 bases separated the two germline ends. Germline V lookup: CDR1 SGHDN, CDR2 FVKESK. The CDR3 loop reads CASSPGIRHHYEQYF. For the CDR3, the DNA is TGTGCCAGCAGCCCAGGAATACGGCACCACTACGAGCAGTACTTC.

V usage is TRBV28 and J usage is TRBJ2-3, with D hard to call. There are 11 residues in the CDR3. With 10 bases removed from V and 4 bases from J, the gap between germline ends came to 9 bases. Germline-derived CDR1 and CDR2 are MDHEN and SYDVKM. CDR3 amino acids: CATVPADTQYF. The CDR3 DNA follows: TGTGCCACGGTCCCCGCAGATACGCAGTATTTT.

This rearrangement joins TRBV5-1 to TRBJ2-3; perhaps TRBD1 as D (6 bases). Per the germline V gene, CDR1 is SGHRS and CDR2 is YFSETQ. The V gene lost 4 bases and the J gene lost 1 base, with 13 bases spanning the gap. CDR3 length: 15 amino acids. DNA for the CDR3: TGCGCCAGCAGCCCACAGGGTGTTCGCACAGATACGCAGTATTTT. This codes for CASSPQGVRTDTQYF.

CDR3 DNA: TGTGCCAGCATTCCGGGACAGGTCCTCACTGAAGCTTTCTTT. It specifies CASIPGQVLTEAFF. The gene calls are TRBV28 and TRBJ1-1; 8 positions match TRBD1. This CDR3 spans 14 amino acids. Unmatched junction bases numbered 8, after V lost 7 bases and J lost 4 bases. The germline V gene has CDR1 MDHEN and CDR2 SYDVKM.

This sequence joins TRBV27 and TRBJ1-6, with 10 bases identical to TRBD1. Germline assignment: CDR1 MNHEY and CDR2 SMNVEV (reference sequence). The J segment lost 10 bases and the V segment lost 5 bases, leaving 8 bases of the junction unmatched. The length of the CDR3 is 15 residues. Written as DNA, the CDR3 is TGTGCCAGCAGTGGGGGGACAGGGGTTTTCTCACCCCTCCACTTT. Its translation is CASSGGTGVFSPLHF.

This clone appeared a single time. The chain combines TRBV6-6 with TRBJ1-2, with D possibly being TRBD1 (6 bases). The CDR3 is made up of 13 amino acids. V gave up 6 bases and J gave up 5 bases, with 13 bases separating them. Germline V lookup: CDR1 MNHNY, CDR2 SVGAGI (reference sequence). The DNA for the CDR3 is TGTGCCAGCAGATCTCCAGGGGATTATGGCTACACCTTC. Amino acids: CASRSPGDYGYTF.

The chain has TRBV28 and TRBJ2-3; 16 bases match TRBD2. Germline CDR1 and CDR2: MDHEN and SYDVKM. The CDR3 is made up of 19 amino acids. V gave up 2 bases and J gave up 6 bases; unmatched junction bases: 11. The CDR3 nucleotides read TGTGCCAGCAGTTTACCTCCGGGACTAGCGGGAGGGCCGGGGGATACGCAGTATTTT. Its translation is CASSLPPGLAGGPGDTQYF.

The V and J genes are TRBV24-1 and TRBJ2-2; TRBD1 agrees at 12 bases. The CDR3 has 16 residues. Germline values: CDR1 KGHDR, CDR2 SFDVKD. V was pared by 3 bases and J by 9 bases, with 7 bases of the junction left unmatched. The DNA for the CDR3 is TGTGCCACCAGTGATCTACCGGGACAGGGGGCTTGGGAGCTGTTTTTT. The encoded protein is CATSDLPGQGAWELFF.

The genes are TRBV6-5 and TRBJ2-7, with TRBD1 identical over 10 bases. There are 16 residues in the CDR3. Germline V gene sequence: CDR1 MNHEY, CDR2 SVGAGI. Trimming removed 3 bases from V and 4 bases from J; junction bases left unmatched: 9. Here the CDR3 reads CASSYWDRGGPYEQYF. CDR3 nucleotide sequence: TGTGCCAGCAGTTATTGGGACAGGGGAGGGCCTTACGAGCAGTACTTC.

The J gene is TRBJ1-5, the V gene TRBV28, with 10 bases identical to TRBD1. Germline CDR1 reads MDHEN; CDR2 reads SYDVKM. The CDR3 has 15 amino acids. The junction had 0 bases not matched to a gene; V was cut back by 0 bases and J by 4 bases. The CDR3 here is CASSLWGQGNQPQHF. In DNA form, the CDR3 reads TGTGCCAGCAGTTTATGGGGACAGGGGAATCAGCCCCAGCATTTT.

V and J are TRBV29-1 and TRBJ2-1, with 7 nucleotides matching TRBD2. V was pared by 4 bases and J by 0 bases, with 3 bases of the junction left unmatched. The CDR3 contains 14 residues. The V gene's germline CDR1 is SQVTM and CDR2 ANQGSEA. CDR3 nucleotides: TGCAGCGTTGCCGGGGGGAGCTCCTACAATGAGCAGTTCTTC. This sequence encodes CSVAGGSSYNEQFF.

The rearrangement links TRBV27 to TRBJ1-6; weak D call: TRBD1 (5 bases). Germline V gene sequence: CDR1 MNHEY, CDR2 SMNVEV (reference sequence). V dropped 7 bases and J dropped 8 bases, with 15 bases sitting between them. This CDR3 contains 14 residues. The CDR3 is CASTPGGVHSPLHF. In DNA, the CDR3 is TGTGCCAGCACCCCCGGGGGGGTCCATTCACCCCTCCACTTT.

The rearrangement joins TRBV15 to TRBJ2-7; 8 bases map to TRBD2. CDR1 is LNHNV, CDR2 YYDKDF, per germline (reference sequence). CDR3 length equals 16 residues. Trimming took 5 bases from V and 2 from J; bases not matched to a gene: 11. CDR3: CATSPRGGYDTYEQYF. The CDR3 nucleotides read TGTGCCACCAGCCCCCGGGGGGGGTACGACACCTACGAGCAGTACTTC.